These T cell receptor beta chains were read from a single sample in a study of post-analysis software for immune sequencing data. TCRdb reprocessed the PCR reads via MiXCR and lists one record per CDR3 protein. The table has hundreds of thousands of distinct CDR3 sequences, roughly 27% seen once. Sample: blood. All receptors come from a girl aged 10-17 years with multiple sclerosis. Each CDR3 is given with its conserved first and last residue. Each record gives: J gene, clone size, V gene, D gene, CDR3 DNA, CDR3 protein. The D gene is left open where the match is weak. Clone size is shown for a subset of rows, as once, few, many or a class of expanded clone.

TRBJ1-2 NA TRBV15 NA TGTGCCACCAGCCCACCGGGACGGAACTATGGCTACACCTTC CATSPPGRNYGYTF
TRBJ1-2 NA TRBV20-1 NA TGCAGTGCAGAGCACAGGGACGGCTACACCTTC CSAEHRDGYTF
TRBJ2-3 NA TRBV20-1 NA NA CSTSGGTDTQYF
TRBJ2-1 NA TRBV6-6 TRBD1 TGTGCCAGCCTCCGGGACAGGGGTCATGAGCAGTTCTTC CASLRDRGHEQFF
TRBJ2-1 NA TRBV7-2 TRBD1 TGTGCCAGCAGGGGAGTGGGGACAGGGTACTACAATGAGCAGTTCTTC CASRGVGTGYYNEQFF
TRBJ2-2 NA TRBV29-1 TRBD1 TGCAGCGTTGACGCAGGGGGCCTCCCCGGGGAGCTGTTTTTT CSVDAGGLPGELFF
TRBJ2-1 NA TRBV20-1 TRBD1 TGCAGTGCTAGACCCGGACAGGGTTACTACAATGAGCAGTTCTTC CSARPGQGYYNEQFF
TRBJ1-2 NA TRBV2 TRBD1 TGTGCCAGCAGGCCGGGACAGGCAAACTATGGCTACACCTTC CASRPGQANYGYTF
TRBJ1-6 few TRBV28 TRBD1 TGTGCCAGCAGTCAGGGACAGGGTACTTATAATTCACCCCTCCACTTT CASSQGQGTYNSPLHF
TRBJ2-7 NA TRBV18 NA TGTGCCAGCTCACAGGACTTACCCCCGGACGAGCAGTACTTC CASSQDLPPDEQYF
TRBJ2-7 NA TRBV5-6 TRBD2 TGTGCCAGCAGCTCATACATTAAAACTAGCGGGAAATATTACGAGCAGTACTTC CASSSYIKTSGKYYEQYF
TRBJ2-5 few TRBV29-1 NA TGCAGCGTTGACGAGACATTCTTCCAGTACTTC CSVDETFFQYF